This T cell receptor beta chain came from a study of T cell responses to AZD1222 COVID-19 vaccine. Study results and caveats: Nearly half of spike-specific TCRs reportedly go after variant regions that carry no mutations.

Germline CDR1 reads MDHEN; CDR2 reads SYDVKM. The CDR3 totals 14 residues. Trimming pared 1 base from V and 2 bases from J, leaving 9 bases between. On this clone: Antigen specificity is unknown.

TCRdb keeps only in-frame clones here, not all; method: immunoSEQ multiplex PCR. The data show more than 140,000 clones, 88% seen once. The source of this sequence is an adult in good health. The gene calls are TRBV28 and TRBJ2-7; D gene ambiguous. This material consisted of peripheral blood, taken on day 0 of AZD1222 vaccination. In nucleotides, the CDR3 is TGTGCCAGCAGTTTATTAAGGTTTACCTACGAGCAGTACTTC. Encoded protein: CASSLLRFTYEQYF.